The present T cell receptor (beta chain) was sequenced within a study of chemoradiotherapy in HPV16-positive cancers. Study-wide results and caveats: Candidate HPV-specific clones and E7-related TCR motifs grew in tumor during treatment.

This table comes from immunoSEQ multiplex PCR, and its TCRdb copy is limited to in-frame clones, with some not included. Altogether around 68,000 clones are present, approximately 91% being singletons, with the ten largest covering 4% to 4.5%. This CDR3 has 15 residues. Per the germline V gene, CDR1 is LNHDA and CDR2 is SQIVND (reference sequence). V lost 7 bases and J lost 3; bases outside the gene matches: 7. Details on this clone: Its matching antigen is unknown.

The receptor comes from a human donor with HPV-associated anogenital cancer. This chain uses TRBV19 with TRBJ2-1; TRBD2 matches 9 bases. The sample in question was blood, obtained from a patient who underwent chemoradiotherapy. CDR3 coding DNA: TGTGCCAGTATGGCATCAGCGGGAGGCTACAATGAGCAGTTCTTC. The encoded protein is CASMASAGGYNEQFF. The full variable domain, its missing parts supplied by reference TRBV19 and TRBJ2-1, is DGGITQSPKYLFRKEGQNVTLSCEQNLNHDAMYWYRQDPGQGLRLIYYSQIVNDFQKGDIAEGYSVSREKKESFPLTVTSAQKNPTAFYLCASMASAGGYNEQFFGPGTRLTVL.